This T cell receptor (beta chain) was retrieved from a study of monozygotic twins with inflammatory bowel disease. Study findings and constraints: Diversity of TCRbeta measured by inverse Simpson was lower in IBD patients than in healthy co-twins.

Per the germline V gene, CDR1 is MNHNS and CDR2 is SASEGT. The CDR3 spans 17 residues. There were roughly 3,200 ng of total RNA used for each TCR library. UMIs containing a 6-nucleotide sample barcode were added via template switching. TCRdb re-called the 5' RACE reads; every CDR3 protein appears as one record, without DNA. This sample's table has over 90,000 distinct CDR3 sequences. A word on this clonotype: The target antigen is unknown.

The sequencing input was blood. The chain joins TRBV6-1 to TRBJ2-2; TCRdb indicates TRBD1, and absent DNA this call remains unverified. The TCR comes from a human donor with ulcerative colitis or Crohn's disease, or a healthy co-twin of an affected twin (not recorded which). This CDR3 reads CASIPPAGASYPGELFF.